Listed here are 5 T cell receptor beta chains from one sample, sequenced in a study of cytomegalovirus exposure and HLA in healthy donors. Only in-frame clones appear in the TCRdb table, and some are missing; sequencing was by immunoSEQ multiplex PCR. The sample records around 150,000 clones, 84% being singletons. The material sequenced was PBMCs. These receptors were obtained from a man in his thirties or forties in good health and CMV-seropositive.

This clone was observed a single time. The V gene is TRBV6-5, the J gene TRBJ2-7, with D maybe TRBD1 (6 bases). Trimming stripped 6 bases from V and 3 bases from J, with 18 bases between. Germline V gene lookup returns CDR1 MNHEY and CDR2 SVGAGI. The CDR3 is 15 amino acids. CDR3 protein: CASSRDRNEIYEQYF. CDR3 DNA: TGTGCCAGCAGCCGAGACAGGAATGAAATCTACGAGCAGTACTTC.

The V and J genes are TRBV7-8 and TRBJ2-7, with TRBD2 matching 14 bases. The CDR3 covers 18 residues. The germline gives CDR1 SGHVS, CDR2 FQNEAQ. V shed 1 base and J 6 bases; nucleotides not matched to a gene: 11. CDR3 sequence (DNA): TGTGCCAGCAGCTTAGAAGGGCGGGGGACTAGCGGGAGAACCGAGCAGTACTTC. Its protein product is CASSLEGRGTSGRTEQYF.

The chain carries TRBV7-9 and TRBJ1-5; possibly TRBD1 for D (6 bases). The CDR3 covers 15 residues. CDR1 SEHNR and CDR2 FQNEAQ come from the germline V gene (reference sequence). V lost 5 bases and J lost 1, with 12 bases in between. The CDR3 reads CASSPGTYSNQPQHF. CDR3 DNA sequence: TGTGCCAGCAGCCCAGGGACATACAGCAATCAGCCCCAGCATTTT.

V and J are TRBV6-6 and TRBJ1-2; the match to TRBD1 covers 8 bases. There are 14 residues in the CDR3. J lost 11 bases, V lost 5 bases, and 13 bases had no gene match. Looked up from germline, CDR1 is MNHNY and CDR2 is SVGAGI (reference sequence). CDR3 in amino acids: CASSLLPGQESYTF. CDR3 DNA sequence: TGTGCCAGCAGTCTTCTACCGGGACAGGAATCATACACCTTC.

The chain joins TRBV6-4 to TRBJ2-2, with 7 bases fitting TRBD2. Germline CDR1 and CDR2: MRHNA and SNTAGT. J lost 6 bases, V lost 3 bases, and 4 bases had no gene match. CDR3 size: 14 residues. CDR3 sequence reads: CASSEGGLAGELFF. For the CDR3, the DNA is TGTGCCAGCAGTGAGGGTGGACTAGCCGGGGAGCTGTTTTTT.